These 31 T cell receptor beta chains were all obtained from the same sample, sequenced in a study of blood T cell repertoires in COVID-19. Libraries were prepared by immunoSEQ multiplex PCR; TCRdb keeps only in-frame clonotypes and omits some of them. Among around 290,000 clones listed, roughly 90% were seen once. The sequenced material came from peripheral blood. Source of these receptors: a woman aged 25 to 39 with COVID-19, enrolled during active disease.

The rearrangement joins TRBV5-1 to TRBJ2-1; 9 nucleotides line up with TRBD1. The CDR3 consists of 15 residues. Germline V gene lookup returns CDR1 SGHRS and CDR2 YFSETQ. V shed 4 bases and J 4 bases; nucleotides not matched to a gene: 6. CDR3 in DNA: TGCGCCAGCAGCCCAGACAGGGGGTCTTACAATGAGCAGTTCTTC. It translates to CASSPDRGSYNEQFF.

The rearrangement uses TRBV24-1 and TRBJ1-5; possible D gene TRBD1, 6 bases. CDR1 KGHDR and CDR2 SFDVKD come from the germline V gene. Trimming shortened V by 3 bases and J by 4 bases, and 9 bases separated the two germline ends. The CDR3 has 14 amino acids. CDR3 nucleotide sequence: TGTGCCACCAGTGATCGACAGGCTAATCAGCCCCAGCATTTT. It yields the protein CATSDRQANQPQHF.

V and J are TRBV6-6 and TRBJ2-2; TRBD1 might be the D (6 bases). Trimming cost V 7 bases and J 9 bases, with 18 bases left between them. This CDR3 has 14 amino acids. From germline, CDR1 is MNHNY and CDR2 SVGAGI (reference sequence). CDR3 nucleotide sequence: TGTGCCAGCACTTTCGACACAGGGAAGCGGGAGCTGTTTTTT. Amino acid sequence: CASTFDTGKRELFF.

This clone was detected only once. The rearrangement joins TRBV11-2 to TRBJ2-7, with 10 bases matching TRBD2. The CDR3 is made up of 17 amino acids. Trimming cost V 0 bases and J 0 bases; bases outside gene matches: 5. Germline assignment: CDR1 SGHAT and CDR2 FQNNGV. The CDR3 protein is CASSLEGTSAFSYEQYF. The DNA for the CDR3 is TGTGCCAGCAGCTTAGAAGGGACTAGCGCCTTCTCCTACGAGCAGTACTTC.

The CDR3 protein is CASSIYGGGPNEQFF. For the CDR3, the DNA is TGTGCCAGTAGTATTTATGGGGGAGGGCCTAATGAGCAGTTCTTC. The chain employs TRBV19 and TRBJ2-1; 7 bases agree with TRBD2. With V trimmed by 3 bases and J by 7 bases, 9 bases remained unmatched. CDR3 length: 15 amino acids. The germline gives CDR1 LNHDA, CDR2 SQIVND (reference sequence).

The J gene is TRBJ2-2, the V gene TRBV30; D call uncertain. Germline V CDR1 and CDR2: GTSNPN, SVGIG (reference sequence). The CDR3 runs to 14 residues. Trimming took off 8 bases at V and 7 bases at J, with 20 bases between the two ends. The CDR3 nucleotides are TGTGCCGTAGCTCGGTTAAGCAAGGACGGGGAGCTGTTTTTT. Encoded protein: CAVARLSKDGELFF.

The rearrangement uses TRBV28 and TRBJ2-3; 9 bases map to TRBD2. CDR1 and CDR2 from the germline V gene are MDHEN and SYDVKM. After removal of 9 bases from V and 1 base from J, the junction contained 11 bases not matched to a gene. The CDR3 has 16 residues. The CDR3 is CASRSGGGGGTDTQYF. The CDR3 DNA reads TGTGCCAGTCGATCTGGCGGGGGGGGTGGCACAGATACGCAGTATTTT.

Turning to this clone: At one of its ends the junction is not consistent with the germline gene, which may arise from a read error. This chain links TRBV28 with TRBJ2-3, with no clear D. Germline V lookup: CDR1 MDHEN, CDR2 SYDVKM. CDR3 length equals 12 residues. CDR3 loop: CASSLISDTQYF. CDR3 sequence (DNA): TGTGCCAGTAGTTTAATCTCCGATACGCAGTATTTT. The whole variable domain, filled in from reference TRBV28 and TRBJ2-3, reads DVKVTQSSRYLVKRTGEKVFLECVQDMDHENMFWYRQDPGLGLRLIYFSYDVKMKEKGDIPEGYSVSREKKERFSLILESASTNQTSMYLCASSLISDTQYFGPGTRLTVL.

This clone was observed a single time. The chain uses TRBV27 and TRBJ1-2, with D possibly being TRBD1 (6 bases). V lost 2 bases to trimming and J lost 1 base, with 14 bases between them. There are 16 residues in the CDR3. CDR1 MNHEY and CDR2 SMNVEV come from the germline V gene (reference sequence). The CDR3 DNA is TGTGCCAGCAGTTTAAAGACAGGCCAGGATAACTATGGCTACACCTTC. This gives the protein CASSLKTGQDNYGYTF.

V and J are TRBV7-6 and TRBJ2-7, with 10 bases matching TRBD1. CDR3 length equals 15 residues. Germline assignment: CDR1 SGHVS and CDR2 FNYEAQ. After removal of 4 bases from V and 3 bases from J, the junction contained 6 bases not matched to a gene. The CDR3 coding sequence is TGTGCCAGCAGCTCTCGACAGGGGGCGAACTACGAGCAGTACTTC. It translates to CASSSRQGANYEQYF. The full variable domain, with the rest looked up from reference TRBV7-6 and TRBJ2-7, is GAGVSQSPRYKVTKRGQDVALRCDPISGHVSLYWYRQALGQGPEFLTYFNYEAQQDKSGLPNDRFSAERPEGSISTLTIQRTEQRDSAMYRCASSSRQGANYEQYFGPGTRLTVT.

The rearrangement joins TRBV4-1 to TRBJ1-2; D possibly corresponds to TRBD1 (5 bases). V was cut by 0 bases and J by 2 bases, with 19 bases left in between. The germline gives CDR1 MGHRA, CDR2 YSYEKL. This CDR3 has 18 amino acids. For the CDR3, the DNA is TGCGCCAGCAGCCAAGACCGCCTTCCGGGTAGGGGAAACTATGGCTACACCTTC. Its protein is CASSQDRLPGRGNYGYTF.

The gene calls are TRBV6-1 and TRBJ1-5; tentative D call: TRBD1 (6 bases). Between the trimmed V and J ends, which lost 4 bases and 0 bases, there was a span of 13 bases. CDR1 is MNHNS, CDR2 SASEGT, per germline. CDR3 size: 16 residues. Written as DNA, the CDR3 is TGTGCCAGCAGTGGGCTTGGGGGCCTTAGCAATCAGCCCCAGCATTTT. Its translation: CASSGLGGLSNQPQHF.

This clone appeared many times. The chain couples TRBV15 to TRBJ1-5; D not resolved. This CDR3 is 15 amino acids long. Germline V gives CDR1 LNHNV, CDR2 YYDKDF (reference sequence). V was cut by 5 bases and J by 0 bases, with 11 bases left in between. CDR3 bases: TGTGCCACCAGCGGCCGACTGATTAGCAATCAGCCCCAGCATTTT. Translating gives CATSGRLISNQPQHF.

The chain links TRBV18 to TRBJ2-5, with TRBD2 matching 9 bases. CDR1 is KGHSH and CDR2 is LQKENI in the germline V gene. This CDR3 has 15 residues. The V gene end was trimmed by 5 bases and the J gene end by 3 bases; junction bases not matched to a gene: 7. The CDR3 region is CASSSRLAVEETQYF. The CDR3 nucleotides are TGTGCCAGCTCAAGCCGACTAGCGGTAGAAGAGACCCAGTACTTC.

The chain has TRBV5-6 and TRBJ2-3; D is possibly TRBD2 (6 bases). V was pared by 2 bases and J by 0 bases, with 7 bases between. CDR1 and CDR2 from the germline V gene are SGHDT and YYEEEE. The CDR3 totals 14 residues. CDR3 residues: CASSLGTSTDTQYF. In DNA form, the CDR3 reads TGTGCCAGCAGCTTAGGGACTAGCACAGATACGCAGTATTTT. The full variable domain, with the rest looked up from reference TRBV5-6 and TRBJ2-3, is DAGVTQSPTHLIKTRGQQVTLRCSPKSGHDTVSWYQQALGQGPQFIFQYYEEEERQRGNFPDRFSGHQFPNYSSELNVNALLLGDSALYLCASSLGTSTDTQYFGPGTRLTVL.

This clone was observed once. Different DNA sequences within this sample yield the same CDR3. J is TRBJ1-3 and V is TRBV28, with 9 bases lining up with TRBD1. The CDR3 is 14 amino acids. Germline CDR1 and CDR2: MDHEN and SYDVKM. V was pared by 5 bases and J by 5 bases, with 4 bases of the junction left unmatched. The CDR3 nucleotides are TGTGCCAGCAGTAGAGGACAGGGGAGAAACACCATATATTTT. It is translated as CASSRGQGRNTIYF.

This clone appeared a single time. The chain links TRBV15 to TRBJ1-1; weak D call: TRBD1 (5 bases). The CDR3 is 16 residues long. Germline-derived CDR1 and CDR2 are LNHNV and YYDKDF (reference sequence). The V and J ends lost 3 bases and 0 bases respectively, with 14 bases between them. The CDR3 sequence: CATSSTGRGVNTEAFF. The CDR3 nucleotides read TGTGCCACCAGCAGTACTGGAAGGGGTGTGAACACTGAAGCTTTCTTT. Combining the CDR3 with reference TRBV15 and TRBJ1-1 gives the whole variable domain DAMVIQNPRYQVTQFGKPVTLSCSQTLNHNVMYWYQQKSSQAPKLLFHYYDKDFNNEADTPDNFQSRRPNTSFCFLDIRSPGLGDTAMYLCATSSTGRGVNTEAFFGQGTRLTVV.

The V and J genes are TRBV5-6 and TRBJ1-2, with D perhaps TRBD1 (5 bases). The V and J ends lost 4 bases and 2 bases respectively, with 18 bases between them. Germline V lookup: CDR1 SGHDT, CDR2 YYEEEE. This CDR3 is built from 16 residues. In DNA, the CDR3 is TGTGCCAGCAGCCAGGACATAGAACTTTACAACTATGGCTACACCTTC. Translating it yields CASSQDIELYNYGYTF.

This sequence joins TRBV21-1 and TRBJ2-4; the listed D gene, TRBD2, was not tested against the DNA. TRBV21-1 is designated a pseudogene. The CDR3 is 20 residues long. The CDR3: CASSPQGTSGRGGAKNIQYF. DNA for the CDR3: TGTGCCAGCAGCCCCCAGGGGACTAGCGGGAGGGGTGGGGCCAAAAACATTCAGTACTTC.

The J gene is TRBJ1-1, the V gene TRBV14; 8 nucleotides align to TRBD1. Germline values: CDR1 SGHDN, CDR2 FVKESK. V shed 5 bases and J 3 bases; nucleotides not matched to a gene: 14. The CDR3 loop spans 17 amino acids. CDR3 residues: CASSVQGAYRVDTEAFF. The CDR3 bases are TGTGCCAGCAGCGTGCAGGGGGCGTATAGGGTGGACACTGAAGCTTTCTTT.

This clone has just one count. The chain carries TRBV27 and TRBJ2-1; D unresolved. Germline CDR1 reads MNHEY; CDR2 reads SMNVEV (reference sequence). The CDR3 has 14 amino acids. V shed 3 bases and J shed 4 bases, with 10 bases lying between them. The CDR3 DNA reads TGTGCCAGCAGTTTCCCCGGTGATTACAATGAGCAGTTCTTC. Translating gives CASSFPGDYNEQFF.

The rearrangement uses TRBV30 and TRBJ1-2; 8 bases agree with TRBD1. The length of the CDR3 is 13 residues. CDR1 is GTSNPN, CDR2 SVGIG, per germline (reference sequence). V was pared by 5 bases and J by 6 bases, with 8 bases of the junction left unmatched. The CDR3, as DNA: TGTGCCTGGGACACGGGGGACAGGAATGGCTACACCTTC. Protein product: CAWDTGDRNGYTF.

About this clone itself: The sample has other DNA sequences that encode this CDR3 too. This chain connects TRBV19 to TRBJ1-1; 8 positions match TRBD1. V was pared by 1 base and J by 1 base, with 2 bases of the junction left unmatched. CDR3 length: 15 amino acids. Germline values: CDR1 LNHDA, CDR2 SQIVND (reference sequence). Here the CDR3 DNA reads TGTGCCAGTAGTATAGGTACAGGGGGGAACACTGAAGCTTTCTTT. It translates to CASSIGTGGNTEAFF.

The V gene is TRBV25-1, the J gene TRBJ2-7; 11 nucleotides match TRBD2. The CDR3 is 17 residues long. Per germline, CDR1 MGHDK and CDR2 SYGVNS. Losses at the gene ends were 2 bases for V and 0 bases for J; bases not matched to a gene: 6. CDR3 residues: CASSEPGLAGSSYEQYF. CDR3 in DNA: TGTGCCAGCAGTGAACCCGGACTAGCGGGTAGCTCCTACGAGCAGTACTTC.

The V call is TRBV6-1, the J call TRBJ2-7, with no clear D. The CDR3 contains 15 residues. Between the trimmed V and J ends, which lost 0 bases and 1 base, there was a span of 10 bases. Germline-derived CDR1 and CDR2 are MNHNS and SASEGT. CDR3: CASSEAGGASYEQYF. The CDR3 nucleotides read TGTGCCAGCAGTGAAGCTGGTGGAGCATCCTACGAGCAGTACTTC.

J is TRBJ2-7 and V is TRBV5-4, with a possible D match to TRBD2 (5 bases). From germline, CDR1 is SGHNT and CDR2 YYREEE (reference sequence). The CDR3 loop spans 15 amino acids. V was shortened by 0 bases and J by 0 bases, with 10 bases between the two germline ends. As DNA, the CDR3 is TGTGCCAGCAGCTTGGTCAGCGGCTCCTCCTACGAGCAGTACTTC. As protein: CASSLVSGSSYEQYF.

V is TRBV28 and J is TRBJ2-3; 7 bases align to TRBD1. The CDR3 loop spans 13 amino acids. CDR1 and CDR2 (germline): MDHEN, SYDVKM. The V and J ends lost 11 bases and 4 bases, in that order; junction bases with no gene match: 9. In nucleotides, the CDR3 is TGTGCCGGCTCAGGGGGAGTCCCAGATACGCAGTATTTT. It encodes CAGSGGVPDTQYF. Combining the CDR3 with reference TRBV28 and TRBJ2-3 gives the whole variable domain DVKVTQSSRYLVKRTGEKVFLECVQDMDHENMFWYRQDPGLGLRLIYFSYDVKMKEKGDIPEGYSVSREKKERFSLILESASTNQTSMYLCAGSGGVPDTQYFGPGTRLTVL.

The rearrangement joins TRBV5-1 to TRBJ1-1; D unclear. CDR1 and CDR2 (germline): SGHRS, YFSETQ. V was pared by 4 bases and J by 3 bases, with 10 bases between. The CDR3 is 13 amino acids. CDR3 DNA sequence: TGCGCCAGCAGCGCCGCGCCTGACACTGAAGCTTTCTTT. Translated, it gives CASSAAPDTEAFF.

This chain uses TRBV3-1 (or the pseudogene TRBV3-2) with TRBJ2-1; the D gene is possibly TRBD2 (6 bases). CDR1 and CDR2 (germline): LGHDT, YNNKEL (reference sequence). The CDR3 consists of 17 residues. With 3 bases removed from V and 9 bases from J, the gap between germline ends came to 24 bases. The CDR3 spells CASSQSHLGPLEGEQFF. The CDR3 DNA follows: TGTGCCAGCAGCCAGTCCCACTTGGGGCCCTTGGAGGGTGAGCAGTTCTTC.

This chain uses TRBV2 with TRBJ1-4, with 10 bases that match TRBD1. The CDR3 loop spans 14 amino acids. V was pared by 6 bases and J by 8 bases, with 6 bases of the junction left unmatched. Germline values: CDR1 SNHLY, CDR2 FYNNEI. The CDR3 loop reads CASRADRGEEKLFF. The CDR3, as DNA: TGTGCCAGCAGGGCGGACAGGGGGGAAGAAAAACTGTTTTTT.

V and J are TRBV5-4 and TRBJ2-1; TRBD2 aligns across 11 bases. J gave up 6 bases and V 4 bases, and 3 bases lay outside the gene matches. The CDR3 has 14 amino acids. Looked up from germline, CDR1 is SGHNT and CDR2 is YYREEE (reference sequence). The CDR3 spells CASSDSGRVNEQFF. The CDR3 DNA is TGTGCCAGCAGCGATAGCGGGAGGGTCAATGAGCAGTTCTTC. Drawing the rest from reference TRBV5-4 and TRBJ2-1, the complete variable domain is ETGVTQSPTHLIKTRGQQVTLRCSSQSGHNTVSWYQQALGQGPQFIFQYYREEENGRGNFPPRFSGLQFPNYSSELNVNALELDDSALYLCASSDSGRVNEQFFGPGTRLTVL.